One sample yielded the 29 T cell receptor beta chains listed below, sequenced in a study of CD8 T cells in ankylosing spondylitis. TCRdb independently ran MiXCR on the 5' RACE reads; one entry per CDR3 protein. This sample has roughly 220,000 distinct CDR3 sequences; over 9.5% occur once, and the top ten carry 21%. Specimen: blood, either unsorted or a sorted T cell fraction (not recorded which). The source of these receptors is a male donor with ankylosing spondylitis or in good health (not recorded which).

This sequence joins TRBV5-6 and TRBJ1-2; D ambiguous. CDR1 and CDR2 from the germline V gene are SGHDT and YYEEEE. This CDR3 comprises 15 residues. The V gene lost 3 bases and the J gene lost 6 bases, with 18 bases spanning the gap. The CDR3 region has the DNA TGTGCCAGCAGCTGGACGGTGGCCGTGGGTGATGGCTACACCTTC. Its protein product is CASSWTVAVGDGYTF.

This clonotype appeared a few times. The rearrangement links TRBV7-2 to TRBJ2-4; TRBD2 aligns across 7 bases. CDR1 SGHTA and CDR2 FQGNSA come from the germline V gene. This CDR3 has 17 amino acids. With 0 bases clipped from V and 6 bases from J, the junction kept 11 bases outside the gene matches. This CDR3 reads CASSLAGGAAQGNIQYF. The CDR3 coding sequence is TGTGCCAGCAGCTTAGCGGGAGGGGCAGCGCAGGGAAACATTCAGTACTTC.

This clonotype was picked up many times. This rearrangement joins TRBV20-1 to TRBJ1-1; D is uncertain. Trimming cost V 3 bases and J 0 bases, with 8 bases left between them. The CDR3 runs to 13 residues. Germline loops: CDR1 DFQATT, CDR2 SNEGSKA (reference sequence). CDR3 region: CSARPPLNTEAFF. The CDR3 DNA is TGCAGTGCTAGGCCCCCACTGAACACTGAAGCTTTCTTT.

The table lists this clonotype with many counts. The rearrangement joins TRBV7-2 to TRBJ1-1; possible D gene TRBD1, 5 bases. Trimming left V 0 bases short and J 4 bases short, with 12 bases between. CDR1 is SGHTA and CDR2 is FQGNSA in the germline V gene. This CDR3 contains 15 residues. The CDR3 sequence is CASSLALSGSTEAFF. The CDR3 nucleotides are TGTGCCAGCAGCTTAGCGCTTTCAGGGAGCACTGAAGCTTTCTTT.

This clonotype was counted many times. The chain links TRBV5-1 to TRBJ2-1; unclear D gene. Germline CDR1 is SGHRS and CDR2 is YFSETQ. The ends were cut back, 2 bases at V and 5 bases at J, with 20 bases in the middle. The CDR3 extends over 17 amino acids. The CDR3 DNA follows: TGCGCCAGCAGCTTATATGGGGTGGGCCAGCCGGACAATGAGCAGTTCTTC. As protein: CASSLYGVGQPDNEQFF.

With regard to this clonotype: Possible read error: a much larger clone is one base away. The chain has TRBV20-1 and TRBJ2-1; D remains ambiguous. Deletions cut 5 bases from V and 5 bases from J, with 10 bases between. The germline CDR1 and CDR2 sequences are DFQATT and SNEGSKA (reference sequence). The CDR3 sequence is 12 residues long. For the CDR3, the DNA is TGCAGTGCTTGTCTCATGGACAATGAGCAGTTCTTC. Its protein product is CSACLMDNEQFF.

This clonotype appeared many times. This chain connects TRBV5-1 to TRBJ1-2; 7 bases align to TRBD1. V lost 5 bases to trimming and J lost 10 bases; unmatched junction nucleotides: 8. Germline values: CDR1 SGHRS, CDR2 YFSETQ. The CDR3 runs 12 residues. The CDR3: CASSWGQTNYTF. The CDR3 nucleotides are TGCGCCAGCAGTTGGGGACAGACTAACTACACCTTC.

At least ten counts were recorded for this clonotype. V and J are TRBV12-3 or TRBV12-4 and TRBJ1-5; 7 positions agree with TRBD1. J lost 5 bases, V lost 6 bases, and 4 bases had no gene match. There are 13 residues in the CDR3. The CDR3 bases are TGTGCCAGCAGCCTCGACAGGGATCAGCCCCAGCATTTT. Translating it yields CASSLDRDQPQHF.

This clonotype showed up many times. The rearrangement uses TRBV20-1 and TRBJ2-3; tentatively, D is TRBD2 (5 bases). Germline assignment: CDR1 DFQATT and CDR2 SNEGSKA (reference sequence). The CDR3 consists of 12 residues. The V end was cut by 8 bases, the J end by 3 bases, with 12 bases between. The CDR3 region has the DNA TGCAGTCCGGGTCGGGGAACAGATACGCAGTATTTT. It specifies CSPGRGTDTQYF.

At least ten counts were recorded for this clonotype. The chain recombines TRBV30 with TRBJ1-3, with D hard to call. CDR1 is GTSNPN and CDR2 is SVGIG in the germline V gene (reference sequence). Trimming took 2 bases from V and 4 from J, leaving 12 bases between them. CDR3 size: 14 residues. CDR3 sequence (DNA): TGTGCCTGGAGTCCGCTTTTCGGGGGAAACACCATATATTTT. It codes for CAWSPLFGGNTIYF.

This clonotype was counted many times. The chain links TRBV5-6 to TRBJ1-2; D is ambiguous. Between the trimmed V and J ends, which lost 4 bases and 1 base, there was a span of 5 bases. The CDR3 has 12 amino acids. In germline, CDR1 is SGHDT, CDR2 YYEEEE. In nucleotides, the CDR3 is TGTGCCAGCAGCGGGTTTAACTATGGCTACACCTTC. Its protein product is CASSGFNYGYTF.

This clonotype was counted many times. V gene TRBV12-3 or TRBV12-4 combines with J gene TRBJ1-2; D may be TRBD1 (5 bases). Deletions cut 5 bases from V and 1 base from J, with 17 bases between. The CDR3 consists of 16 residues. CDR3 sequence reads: CASSLERQLYNYGYTF. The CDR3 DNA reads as TGTGCCAGCAGTCTCGAACGACAGCTGTATAACTATGGCTACACCTTC.

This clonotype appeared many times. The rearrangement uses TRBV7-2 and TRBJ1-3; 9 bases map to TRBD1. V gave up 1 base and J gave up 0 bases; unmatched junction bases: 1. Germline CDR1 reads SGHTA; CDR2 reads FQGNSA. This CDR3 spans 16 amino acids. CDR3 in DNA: TGTGCCAGCAGCTTAGTGGACAGGGGCTCTGGAAACACCATATATTTT. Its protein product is CASSLVDRGSGNTIYF.

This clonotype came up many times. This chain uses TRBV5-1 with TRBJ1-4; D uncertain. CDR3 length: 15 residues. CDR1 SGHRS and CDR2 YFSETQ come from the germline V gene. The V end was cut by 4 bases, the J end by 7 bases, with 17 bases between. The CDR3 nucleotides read TGCGCCAGCAGCGGCGGAAGGCAGCGAGTTGAAAAACTGTTTTTT. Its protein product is CASSGGRQRVEKLFF.

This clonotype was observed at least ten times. In DNA, the CDR3 is TGTGCCAGCAGCTTATCCGGACAGGGAGTATGGGAGACCCAGTACTTC. It codes for CASSLSGQGVWETQYF. The chain carries TRBV7-8 and TRBJ2-5; TRBD1 agrees at 8 bases. V trimming: 2 bases; J trimming: 5 bases; junction bases outside the gene matches: 10. The CDR3 consists of 16 residues. Per the germline V gene, CDR1 is SGHVS and CDR2 is FQNEAQ. Supplemented by reference TRBV7-8 and TRBJ2-5, the full variable domain reads GAGVSQSPRYKVAKRGQDVALRCDPISGHVSLFWYQQALGQGPEFLTYFQNEAQLDKSGLPSDRFFAERPEGSVSTLKIQRTQQEDSAVYLCASSLSGQGVWETQYFGPGTRLLVL.

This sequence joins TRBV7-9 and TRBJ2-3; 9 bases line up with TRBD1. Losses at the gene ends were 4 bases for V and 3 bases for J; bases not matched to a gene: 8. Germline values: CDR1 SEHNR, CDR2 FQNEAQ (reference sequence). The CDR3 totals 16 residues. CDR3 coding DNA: TGTGCCAGCAGCTCCCGGGACAGGGCTTTAACAGATACGCAGTATTTT. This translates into CASSSRDRALTDTQYF.

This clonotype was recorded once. CDR3 protein: CASSSLRAGGPNEQFF. In DNA form, the CDR3 reads TGTGCCAGCAGCTCCCTTCGGGCGGGGGGGCCCAATGAGCAGTTCTTC. This sequence joins TRBV5-6 and TRBJ2-1, with TRBD2 identical over 9 bases. The CDR3 covers 16 residues. V trimming: 3 bases; J trimming: 6 bases; junction bases outside the gene matches: 10. Germline loops: CDR1 SGHDT, CDR2 YYEEEE.

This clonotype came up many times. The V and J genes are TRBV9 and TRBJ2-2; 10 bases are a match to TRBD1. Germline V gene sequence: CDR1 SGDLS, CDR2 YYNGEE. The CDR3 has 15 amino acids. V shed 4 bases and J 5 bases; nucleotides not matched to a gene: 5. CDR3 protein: CASSPSDRGTGELFF. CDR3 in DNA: TGTGCCAGCAGCCCGTCGGACAGGGGGACCGGGGAGCTGTTTTTT.

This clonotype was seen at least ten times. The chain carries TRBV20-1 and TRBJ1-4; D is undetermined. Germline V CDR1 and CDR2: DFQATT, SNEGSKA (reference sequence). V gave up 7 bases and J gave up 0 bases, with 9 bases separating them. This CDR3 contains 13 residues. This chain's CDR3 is CSVPDATNEKLFF. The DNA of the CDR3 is TGCAGTGTTCCGGACGCAACTAATGAAAAACTGTTTTTT.

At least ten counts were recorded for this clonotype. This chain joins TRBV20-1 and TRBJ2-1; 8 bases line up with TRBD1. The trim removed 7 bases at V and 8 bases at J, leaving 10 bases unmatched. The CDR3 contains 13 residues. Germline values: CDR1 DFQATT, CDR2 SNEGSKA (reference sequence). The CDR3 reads CSVIGQGGDEQFF. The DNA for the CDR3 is TGCAGTGTCATCGGACAGGGCGGCGATGAGCAGTTCTTC.

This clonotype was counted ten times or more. CDR3 residues: CASSVETAYNEQFF. As DNA, the CDR3 is TGTGCCAGCAGCGTAGAAACCGCTTACAATGAGCAGTTCTTC. V is TRBV9 and J is TRBJ2-1; the D is unclear. Germline V gene data show CDR1 as SGDLS and CDR2 as YYNGEE. This CDR3 is built from 14 residues. Trimming cost V 0 bases and J 4 bases, with 8 bases left between them.

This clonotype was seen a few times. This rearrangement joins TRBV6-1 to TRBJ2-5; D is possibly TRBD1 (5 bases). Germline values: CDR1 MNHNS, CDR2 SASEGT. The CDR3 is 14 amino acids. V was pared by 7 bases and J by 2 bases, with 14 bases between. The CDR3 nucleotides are TGTGCCAGCACCGAACCCAGGGATCAAGAGACCCAGTACTTC. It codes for CASTEPRDQETQYF.

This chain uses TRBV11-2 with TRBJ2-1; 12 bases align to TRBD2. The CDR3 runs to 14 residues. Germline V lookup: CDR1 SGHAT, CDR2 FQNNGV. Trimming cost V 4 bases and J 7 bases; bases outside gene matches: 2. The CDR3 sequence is CASSSTSGGNEQFF. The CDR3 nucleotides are TGTGCCAGCAGCTCGACTAGCGGGGGTAATGAGCAGTTCTTC.

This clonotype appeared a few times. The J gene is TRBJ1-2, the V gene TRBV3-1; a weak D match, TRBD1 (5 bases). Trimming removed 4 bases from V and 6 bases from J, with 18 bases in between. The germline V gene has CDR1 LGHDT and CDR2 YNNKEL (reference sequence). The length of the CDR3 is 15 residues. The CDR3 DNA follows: TGTGCCAGCAGCCTGGGGACGGGCAAGGGGAATGGCTACACCTTC. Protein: CASSLGTGKGNGYTF.

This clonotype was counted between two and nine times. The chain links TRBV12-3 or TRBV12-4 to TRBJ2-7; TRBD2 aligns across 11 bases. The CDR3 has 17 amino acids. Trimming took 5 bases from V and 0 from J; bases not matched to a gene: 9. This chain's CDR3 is CASSRGLAGPSSYEQYF. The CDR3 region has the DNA TGTGCCAGCAGTCGAGGACTAGCGGGTCCTAGCTCCTACGAGCAGTACTTC.

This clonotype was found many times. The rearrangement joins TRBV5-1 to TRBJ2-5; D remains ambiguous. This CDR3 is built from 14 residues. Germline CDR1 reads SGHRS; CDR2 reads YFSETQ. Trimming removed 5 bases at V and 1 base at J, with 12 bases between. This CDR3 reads CASSPVSGQETQYF. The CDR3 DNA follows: TGCGCCAGCAGTCCCGTTTCGGGCCAAGAGACCCAGTACTTC.

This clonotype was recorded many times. DNA of the CDR3: TGTGCCAGCAGCTTGACAGGGGGGCACGGGGAGCTGTTTTTT. It codes for CASSLTGGHGELFF. This rearrangement joins TRBV7-8 to TRBJ2-2; 9 nucleotides match TRBD1. The germline V gene encodes CDR1 SGHVS and CDR2 FQNEAQ. The V and J ends lost 3 bases and 7 bases, in that order; junction bases with no gene match: 3. The CDR3 has 14 amino acids. Full variable domain (missing parts from reference TRBV7-8 and TRBJ2-2): GAGVSQSPRYKVAKRGQDVALRCDPISGHVSLFWYQQALGQGPEFLTYFQNEAQLDKSGLPSDRFFAERPEGSVSTLKIQRTQQEDSAVYLCASSLTGGHGELFFGEGSRLTVL.

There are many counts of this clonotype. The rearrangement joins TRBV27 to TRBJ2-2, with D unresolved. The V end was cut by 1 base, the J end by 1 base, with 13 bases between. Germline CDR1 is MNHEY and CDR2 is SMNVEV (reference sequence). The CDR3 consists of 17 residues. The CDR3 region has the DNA TGTGCCAGCAGTTTATTGGTTAGCCAGGTGAACACCGGGGAGCTGTTTTTT. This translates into CASSLLVSQVNTGELFF.

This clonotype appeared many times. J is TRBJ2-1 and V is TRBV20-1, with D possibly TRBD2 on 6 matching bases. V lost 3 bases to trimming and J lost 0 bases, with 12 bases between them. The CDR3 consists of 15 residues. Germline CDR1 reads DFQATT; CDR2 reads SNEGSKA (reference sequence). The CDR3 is CSASTSKSSYNEQFF. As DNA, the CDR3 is TGCAGTGCTAGTACTAGCAAGAGCTCCTACAATGAGCAGTTCTTC.